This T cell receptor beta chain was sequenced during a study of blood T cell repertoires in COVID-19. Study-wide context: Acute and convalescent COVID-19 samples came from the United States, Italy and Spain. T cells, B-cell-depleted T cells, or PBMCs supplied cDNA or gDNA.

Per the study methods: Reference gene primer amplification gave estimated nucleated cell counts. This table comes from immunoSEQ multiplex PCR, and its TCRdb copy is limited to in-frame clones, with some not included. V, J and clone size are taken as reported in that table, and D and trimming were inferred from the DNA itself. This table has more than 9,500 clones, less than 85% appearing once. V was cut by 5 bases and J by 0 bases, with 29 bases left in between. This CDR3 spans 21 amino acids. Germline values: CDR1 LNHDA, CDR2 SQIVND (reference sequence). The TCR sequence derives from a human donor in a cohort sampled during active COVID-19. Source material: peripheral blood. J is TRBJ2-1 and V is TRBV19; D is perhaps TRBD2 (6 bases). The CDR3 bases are TGTGCCAGTAGTCTCACCTGGACGTGGACCCGACCCGGGGGCTCCTACAATGAGCAGTTCTTC. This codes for CASSLTWTWTRPGGSYNEQFF.